The present T cell receptor (beta chain) was sequenced within a study of blood T cell repertoires in COVID-19 (TCRdb year 2020). Background on the whole study: The collaborator samples originated in the United States, Italy and Spain and spanned the acute and convalescent phases of COVID-19. The material from the prospective study consisted of cDNA or gDNA derived from T cells, B-cell-depleted T cells, or PBMCs. Subjects who had been exposed to COVID-19, were actively infected with it, or had recovered from it provided the deeply sampled blood TCRbeta repertoires that made up the dataset. The repertoires were released in a freely available public database intended as a resource for research on the immune response to SARS-CoV-2. The samples were drawn from two sources: the first 160 participants of the ongoing ImmuneRACE study, and fewer than 1,500 subjects contributed by 6 global collaborators. The sample metadata nearly always contained a de-identified subject ID, COVID-19 status, age in years and sex. Where available, HLA class I and class II types were taken from metadata supplied by the sample provider and were not determined by assay-based typing. The paper's findings and limits, for the study overall: The amount of clinical and demographic metadata varied by source and participant and was provided uncurated.

TCRbeta CDR3 regions were amplified from genomic DNA by means of the immunoSEQ Assay, a bias-controlled multiplex PCR. In the authors' own workflow: Nucleated cell counts per sample were estimated from amplification of reference gene primers within the assay. Sequence reads were collapsed and filtered to measure the absolute abundance of every unique TCRbeta CDR3 rearrangement. Productive Simpson clonality was computed per sample as the square root of Simpson's diversity index over productive rearrangements. What TCRdb holds here is the immuneACCESS table cut down to in-frame rearrangements. Part of the clones is not present; checked against another copy, under half of the missing clones reflect an unresolved V gene, and the others are unexplained. V and J calls and clone size follow that table, whereas D and trimming were derived from the DNA. The sample table shows some 320,000 clones, and approximately 90% are seen once. The ten largest make up almost 4% of the sample.

Worth noting for this clone: Its specific antigen is unknown. No base qualities exist here, and no much larger clone lies one base off it.

Trimming costs V 8 bases and J 6 bases, and their ends lie 16 bases apart. From the cysteine through the phenylalanine, the CDR3 covers 13 amino acids. Just CDR3 DNA is preserved here, 39 bases in frame from base 1. Participants in the prospective study were enrolled through a virtual design, were aged roughly 18 to 95 years, and lived in about two dozen United States geographic areas. In the prospective study, cohorts were assigned on the basis of participant-reported clinical history obtained from a screening survey and a study questionnaire. Exposed participants had been in contact with someone with a PCR-confirmed or clinician-diagnosed COVID-19 case within 2 weeks of study entry. In the prospective study, mobile phlebotomists collected whole blood, serum and a nasopharyngeal or oropharyngeal swab from each participant. Prospective study participants could optionally give additional blood draws and questionnaires over a roughly two-month period. Before DNA extraction, blood samples from the prospective study were shipped at room temperature or frozen.

What was sequenced was PBMCs or T cells enriched from blood (not recorded which). This clonotype was sampled from a woman younger than 45 who had been exposed to COVID-19. The sequence is built from TRBV23-1 and TRBJ1-1; D gene: possibly TRBD1, on 6 matching bases. TRBV23-1 is treated as an ORF (open reading frame) with a function not yet certain. The CDR3 region: CASPQRGIPEAFF. The DNA sequence follows: TGCGCCAGCCCCCAAAGGGGGATTCCTGAAGCTTTCTTT.